This TCR beta chain derives from a study of control samples from healthy donors and cancer patients. This table comes from immunoSEQ multiplex PCR, and its TCRdb copy is limited to in-frame clones, with some not included. The table includes about 130,000 clones, roughly 90% detected once. This CDR3 has 15 amino acids. The germline CDR1 and CDR2 sequences are SGDLS and YYNGEE. The ends lost 0 bases at V and 5 bases at J; junction bases unmatched: 6. Sample: PBMCs. The TCR sequence derives from a man aged 50-59 years with head and neck cancer. V and J are TRBV9 and TRBJ1-2; 8 nucleotides agree with TRBD1. The CDR3 loop reads CASSVAGGARYGYTF. The CDR3 DNA reads TGTGCCAGCAGCGTAGCAGGGGGCGCCAGGTATGGCTACACCTTC.